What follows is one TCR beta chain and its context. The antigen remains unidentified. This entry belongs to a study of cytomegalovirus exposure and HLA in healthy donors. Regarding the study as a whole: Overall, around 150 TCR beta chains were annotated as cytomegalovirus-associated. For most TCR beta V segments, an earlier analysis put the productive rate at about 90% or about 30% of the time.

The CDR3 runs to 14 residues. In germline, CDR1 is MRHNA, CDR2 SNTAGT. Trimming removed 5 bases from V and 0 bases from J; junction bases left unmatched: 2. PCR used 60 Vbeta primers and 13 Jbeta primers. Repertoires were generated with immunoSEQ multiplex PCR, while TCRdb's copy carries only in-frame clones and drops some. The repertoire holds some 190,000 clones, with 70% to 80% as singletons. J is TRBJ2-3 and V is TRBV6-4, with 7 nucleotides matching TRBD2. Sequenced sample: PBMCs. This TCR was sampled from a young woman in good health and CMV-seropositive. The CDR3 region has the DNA TGTGCCAGCAGTAGCGGGGTTAGCACAGATACGCAGTATTTT. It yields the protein CASSSGVSTDTQYF.